This T cell receptor beta chain stems from a study of cytomegalovirus exposure and HLA in healthy donors. The primer mix had 60 Vbeta and 13 Jbeta primers. The table came from immunoSEQ multiplex PCR; TCRdb's copy has only in-frame clones and leaves some out. The sample carries over 95,000 clones, 70% to 80% recorded once. V lost 3 bases and J 3 bases, leaving 13 bases between the germline ends. Germline V gene sequence: CDR1 SGHAT, CDR2 FQNNGV. The CDR3 extends over 15 amino acids. This clonotype originated in a man in his forties or fifties in good health and CMV-seronegative. V is TRBV11-2 and J is TRBJ2-3, with D possibly TRBD2 on 6 matching bases. The source material was PBMCs. The CDR3 DNA sequence: TGTGCCAGCAGCTTGAATGAACTAGCTACAGATACGCAGTATTTT. It yields the protein CASSLNELATDTQYF.